A single sample gave rise to the 28 T cell receptor beta chains below, sequenced in a study of blood T cell repertoires in COVID-19. Repertoires were generated with immunoSEQ multiplex PCR, while TCRdb's copy carries only in-frame clones and drops some. The sample contains 250,000 to 400,000 clones, over 75% of which appear only once. Sequenced sample: peripheral blood. The receptor source for this set is a middle-aged man with active or convalescent COVID-19.

The chain carries TRBV4-3 and TRBJ1-6; D call uncertain. Looked up from germline, CDR1 is LGHNA and CDR2 is YSLEER. This CDR3 contains 16 residues. Deletions cut 1 base from V and 7 bases from J, with 14 bases between. CDR3 region: CASSQARQAANSPLHF. In DNA, the CDR3 is TGCGCCAGCAGCCAAGCAAGGCAGGCCGCCAATTCACCCCTCCACTTT.

The J gene is TRBJ1-3, the V gene TRBV6-6; 8 positions agree with TRBD1. Per the germline V gene, CDR1 is MNHNY and CDR2 is SVGAGI (reference sequence). The CDR3 consists of 15 residues. Trimming cost V 5 bases and J 4 bases; bases outside gene matches: 7. In DNA, the CDR3 is TGTGCCAGCAGTCCCCGGACAGGGATAGGAAACACCATATATTTT. Its translation is CASSPRTGIGNTIYF.

The gene calls are TRBV5-1 and TRBJ2-5; 12 bases align to TRBD1. After removal of 4 bases from V and 2 bases from J, the junction contained 9 bases not matched to a gene. The CDR3 runs 17 residues. Germline CDR1 reads SGHRS; CDR2 reads YFSETQ. CDR3 sequence reads: CASSGTGGHGGQETQYF. The CDR3, as DNA: TGCGCCAGCAGCGGGACAGGGGGCCACGGGGGTCAAGAGACCCAGTACTTC.

A few counts support this clone. The chain has TRBV10-1 and TRBJ2-7, with 8 bases aligning to TRBD2. CDR3 length: 12 residues. Germline CDR1 is WNHNN and CDR2 is SYGVQD (reference sequence). V lost 2 bases, J lost 6 bases, and 0 bases stayed unmatched. The CDR3 nucleotides are TGCGCCAGCAGTGAGGGGACTAGCGAGCAGTACTTC. Translation gives CASSEGTSEQYF.

The V and J genes are TRBV15 and TRBJ1-4; no reliable D call. Germline assignment: CDR1 LNHNV and CDR2 YYDKDF (reference sequence). This CDR3 contains 13 residues. Trimming took off 0 bases at V and 6 bases at J, with 5 bases between the two ends. In DNA, the CDR3 is TGTGCCACCAGCAGAGATCGGGATGAAAAACTGTTTTTT. This encodes CATSRDRDEKLFF.

The V gene is TRBV3-1 (or the pseudogene TRBV3-2), the J gene TRBJ2-1, with 8 bases that match TRBD2. The trim removed 4 bases at V and 9 bases at J, leaving 8 bases unmatched. Germline V gene lookup returns CDR1 LGHDT and CDR2 YNNKEL (reference sequence). The CDR3 loop spans 14 amino acids. CDR3: CASSPGLEFGEQFF. The CDR3 DNA reads TGTGCCAGCAGCCCGGGACTAGAGTTCGGTGAGCAGTTCTTC.

This sequence joins TRBV6-2 or TRBV6-3 and TRBJ2-4; maybe TRBD2 (5 bases). The V end lost 2 bases, the J end lost 0 bases, and 8 bases lay between the germline ends. Germline loops: CDR1 MNHEY, CDR2 SVGEGT. There are 15 residues in the CDR3. For the CDR3, the DNA is TGTGCCAGCAGTTACAAGGGAGTAGCCAAAAACATTCAGTACTTC. It specifies CASSYKGVAKNIQYF.

In its sample, this clone was seen a few times. The V gene is TRBV19, the J gene TRBJ2-7; 9 bases are a match to TRBD2. The CDR3 extends over 16 amino acids. Looked up from germline, CDR1 is LNHDA and CDR2 is SQIVND (reference sequence). V shed 5 bases, J shed 0 bases, and the junction held 8 bases outside the gene matches. The CDR3 DNA is TGTGCCAGTAGTCCGTCCCTAGCGGGGAGCTCCTACGAGCAGTACTTC. Translating gives CASSPSLAGSSYEQYF.

V usage is TRBV18 and J usage is TRBJ2-1, with D possibly matching TRBD2 (5 bases). CDR1 KGHSH and CDR2 LQKENI come from the germline V gene. V was clipped by 5 bases and J by 3 bases, with 14 bases between them. CDR3 length: 15 residues. The CDR3: CASSILDGNYNEQFF. In DNA, the CDR3 is TGTGCCAGCTCAATTTTGGACGGGAACTACAATGAGCAGTTCTTC.

This chain uses TRBV7-8 with TRBJ2-5; 7 nucleotides align to TRBD1. This CDR3 has 14 amino acids. Germline CDR1 SGHVS, CDR2 FQNEAQ. V gave up 4 bases and J gave up 4 bases; unmatched junction bases: 6. This chain's CDR3 is CASSSDRAGETQYF. The CDR3 DNA follows: TGTGCCAGCAGCTCAGACAGGGCGGGAGAGACCCAGTACTTC.

This clone was counted a single time. The chain recombines TRBV18 with TRBJ1-2; TRBD1 aligns across 11 bases. The ends lost 3 bases at V and 8 bases at J; junction bases unmatched: 8. In germline, CDR1 is KGHSH, CDR2 LQKENI. The CDR3 has 15 residues. CDR3 coding DNA: TGTGCCAGCTCACCTAACGGACAGGGGGCAGGAGGCTACACCTTC. It yields the protein CASSPNGQGAGGYTF.

V and J are TRBV30 and TRBJ2-7, with unresolved D. The CDR3 consists of 14 residues. V was clipped by 4 bases and J by 1 base, with 14 bases between them. The V gene's germline CDR1 is GTSNPN and CDR2 SVGIG (reference sequence). The CDR3 DNA follows: TGTGCCTGGACCGGAGTCGGCCCTTCCTACGAGCAGTACTTC. Encoded protein: CAWTGVGPSYEQYF.

This chain uses TRBV19 with TRBJ1-2; maybe TRBD1 (6 bases). This CDR3 is built from 15 residues. CDR1 is LNHDA, CDR2 SQIVND, per germline (reference sequence). V was cut by 7 bases and J by 4 bases, with 19 bases left in between. The chain's CDR3 is CASTTGTGQAYGYTF. In DNA, the CDR3 is TGTGCCAGTACTACCGGGACGGGACAAGCCTATGGCTACACCTTC.

V usage is TRBV6-5 and J usage is TRBJ2-1; tentative D call: TRBD1 (6 bases). Germline V gene sequence: CDR1 MNHEY, CDR2 SVGAGI. This CDR3 contains 13 residues. The V end lost 3 bases, the J end lost 7 bases, and 10 bases lay between the germline ends. The CDR3 protein is CASSYNRVNEQFF. DNA for the CDR3: TGTGCCAGCAGTTATAACAGGGTAAATGAGCAGTTCTTC.

The gene calls are TRBV7-8 and TRBJ1-2; 8 positions agree with TRBD1. CDR1 is SGHVS and CDR2 is FQNEAQ in the germline V gene. This CDR3 contains 15 residues. Losses at the gene ends were 5 bases for V and 4 bases for J; bases not matched to a gene: 9. CDR3 sequence: CASSHWAGGGYGYTF. The DNA for the CDR3 is TGTGCCAGCAGCCACTGGGCAGGGGGCGGCTATGGCTACACCTTC.

The genes are TRBV19 and TRBJ2-5; TRBD2 agrees at 7 bases. CDR3 length: 13 amino acids. Germline loops: CDR1 LNHDA, CDR2 SQIVND (reference sequence). With V trimmed by 9 bases and J by 7 bases, 11 bases remained unmatched. This CDR3 reads CASGGSRAGTQYF. The CDR3 DNA follows: TGTGCCAGCGGGGGGTCTCGGGCTGGGACCCAGTACTTC.

The chain recombines TRBV30 with TRBJ1-5; D call uncertain. This CDR3 region has 13 residues. The germline V and J ends were trimmed by 1 base and 0 bases, with 4 bases remaining between them. The germline V gene has CDR1 GTSNPN and CDR2 SVGIG (reference sequence). Here the CDR3 DNA reads TGTGCCTGGAGTGCAGATAGCAATCAGCCCCAGCATTTT. This codes for CAWSADSNQPQHF.

The chain couples TRBV10-1 to TRBJ2-2, with a tentative D call TRBD2 (6 bases). Germline-derived CDR1 and CDR2 are WNHNN and SYGVQD (reference sequence). The germline V and J ends were trimmed by 2 bases and 4 bases, with 14 bases remaining between them. The CDR3 contains 16 residues. CDR3 DNA: TGCGCCAGCAGTGAGCGGACTATCGGGGTCACCGGGGAGCTGTTTTTT. Its protein product is CASSERTIGVTGELFF.

The chain couples TRBV30 to TRBJ2-4, with 7 bases lining up with TRBD1. V gave up 2 bases and J gave up 7 bases; unmatched junction bases: 2. The CDR3 length is 12 residues. The V gene's germline CDR1 is GTSNPN and CDR2 SVGIG (reference sequence). In DNA form, the CDR3 reads TGTGCCTGGAGTCCGACAGGGAACATTCAGTACTTC. It yields the protein CAWSPTGNIQYF.

The V and J genes are TRBV7-2 and TRBJ1-2; 12 bases match TRBD1. The V and J ends lost 5 bases and 5 bases, in that order; junction bases with no gene match: 6. This CDR3 spans 15 amino acids. CDR1 is SGHTA and CDR2 is FQGNSA in the germline V gene. The CDR3 nucleotides are TGTGCCAGCAGCCCCGGGACAGGGGGCCGATATGGCTACACCTTC. Residues: CASSPGTGGRYGYTF.

V and J are TRBV18 and TRBJ1-5, with unresolved D. Per germline, CDR1 KGHSH and CDR2 LQKENI. This CDR3 has 16 amino acids. Trimming took off 3 bases at V and 0 bases at J, with 12 bases between the two ends. This chain's CDR3 is CASSPETRSSNQPQHF. In DNA form, the CDR3 reads TGTGCCAGCTCACCCGAAACCCGGAGTAGCAATCAGCCCCAGCATTTT. Supplemented by reference TRBV18 and TRBJ1-5, the full variable domain reads NAGVMQNPRHLVRRRGQEARLRCSPMKGHSHVYWYRQLPEEGLKFMVYLQKENIIDESGMPKERFSAEFPKEGPSILRIQQVVRGDSAAYFCASSPETRSSNQPQHFGDGTRLSIL.

Comments on this clone: The identical CDR3 is also encoded by other nucleotide sequences in the sample. The chain employs TRBV30 and TRBJ1-1; D possibly corresponds to TRBD1 (5 bases). The CDR3 has 13 residues. The germline CDR1 and CDR2 sequences are GTSNPN and SVGIG (reference sequence). V dropped 0 bases and J dropped 1 base, with 6 bases sitting between them. CDR3 in DNA: TGTGCCTGGAGTGTACAGGAGAACACTGAAGCTTTCTTT. Translation gives CAWSVQENTEAFF.

The chain employs TRBV7-2 and TRBJ2-2; TRBD1 is a possible D gene (5 bases). Germline V gene lookup returns CDR1 SGHTA and CDR2 FQGNSA. Trimming pared 2 bases from V and 0 bases from J, leaving 13 bases between. The CDR3 runs 17 residues. In nucleotides, the CDR3 is TGTGCCAGCAGCTTACTAGGGGTTATGTCGAACACCGGGGAGCTGTTTTTT. It specifies CASSLLGVMSNTGELFF.

This CDR3 is CASSLDKVSGEEGENTEAFF. Here the CDR3 DNA reads TGTGCCAGCAGCTTAGATAAGGTCTCAGGCGAGGAAGGGGAGAACACTGAAGCTTTCTTT. The chain combines TRBV11-3 with TRBJ1-1; tentative D call: TRBD1 (5 bases). Per germline, CDR1 SGHNT and CDR2 YENEEA. The length of the CDR3 is 20 residues. The germline V and J ends were trimmed by 0 bases and 1 base, with 24 bases remaining between them. The whole variable domain, filled in from reference TRBV11-3 and TRBJ1-1, reads EAGVVQSPRYKIIEKKQPVAFWCNPISGHNTLYWYLQNLGQGPELLIRYENEEAVDDSQLPKDRFSAERLKGVDSTLKIQPAELGDSAVYLCASSLDKVSGEEGENTEAFFGQGTRLTVV.

V gene TRBV7-2 combines with J gene TRBJ2-7, with unresolved D. This CDR3 region has 12 residues. The germline CDR1 and CDR2 sequences are SGHTA and FQGNSA. The V and J ends lost 1 base and 7 bases respectively, with 8 bases between them. CDR3 in DNA: TGTGCCAGCAGCTTAGTTGCAGGTGAGCAGTACTTC. It codes for CASSLVAGEQYF.

The chain links TRBV9 to TRBJ2-1, with 7 bases that match TRBD2. With V trimmed by 3 bases and J by 4 bases, 10 bases remained unmatched. The length of the CDR3 is 16 residues. Looked up from germline, CDR1 is SGDLS and CDR2 is YYNGEE. CDR3 nucleotide sequence: TGTGCCAGCAGCGCCGGCGGGCGGGAGCTTTACAATGAGCAGTTCTTC. Translated, it gives CASSAGGRELYNEQFF.

The chain employs TRBV25-1 and TRBJ2-7, with 7 positions matching TRBD1. The CDR3 totals 14 residues. V lost 1 base to trimming and J lost 3 bases; unmatched junction nucleotides: 3. CDR1 is MGHDK and CDR2 is SYGVNS in the germline V gene. The CDR3 protein is CASSESGTDYEQYF. The CDR3 bases are TGTGCCAGCAGTGAATCGGGGACAGACTACGAGCAGTACTTC.

V and J are TRBV19 and TRBJ1-1; D perhaps matches TRBD1 (5 bases). This CDR3 region has 15 residues. Trimming stripped 6 bases from V and 1 base from J, with 15 bases between. CDR1 LNHDA and CDR2 SQIVND come from the germline V gene (reference sequence). CDR3 loop: CASSKWAGKNTEAFF. The CDR3 DNA reads TGTGCCAGTAGCAAATGGGCAGGGAAGAACACTGAAGCTTTCTTT.